The 23 T cell receptor beta chains in this list originate from one sample, sequenced in a study of OX40 agonist ivuxolimab in advanced cancers. Assay: immunoSEQ multiplex PCR; the TCRdb copy retains only in-frame clones and omits some. The profile shows about 79,000 clones, 90% to 95% of them singletons. The material was CD4+ or CD8+ T cells sorted from blood, obtained in a trial of the OX40 agonist ivuxolimab. These receptors originate from an adult with an advanced solid tumor such as melanoma, head and neck, liver or kidney cancer.

The V call is TRBV27, the J call TRBJ2-1; unclear D gene. The germline CDR1 and CDR2 sequences are MNHEY and SMNVEV (reference sequence). There are 14 residues in the CDR3. The V and J ends lost 5 bases and 4 bases respectively, with 12 bases between them. The CDR3 region has the DNA TGTGCCAGCAGTGAAAGGAATATATACAATGAGCAGTTCTTC. Amino acids: CASSERNIYNEQFF.

V usage is TRBV13 and J usage is TRBJ2-3, with TRBD1 as a possible D gene (5 bases). This CDR3 is built from 12 residues. Trimming left V 4 bases short and J 5 bases short, with 7 bases between. Germline CDR1 reads PRHDT; CDR2 reads FYEKMQ (reference sequence). In DNA, the CDR3 is TGTGCCAGCAGCTATAGGGGAGATACGCAGTATTTT. It yields the protein CASSYRGDTQYF.

This clone was counted once. The chain carries TRBV11-1 and TRBJ2-1; TRBD2 agrees at 11 bases. Germline CDR1 and CDR2: SGHAT and FQDESV (reference sequence). V gave up 5 bases and J gave up 4 bases; unmatched junction bases: 7. This CDR3 is built from 16 residues. The chain's CDR3 is CASSLGTSGTYNEQFF. The CDR3 DNA follows: TGTGCCAGCAGCCTTGGGACTAGCGGAACATACAATGAGCAGTTCTTC.

The rearrangement uses TRBV28 and TRBJ1-6, with unresolved D. Germline CDR1 and CDR2: MDHEN and SYDVKM. The CDR3 sequence is 15 residues long. Trimming cost V 7 bases and J 6 bases, with 16 bases left between them. The CDR3 sequence: CASIGGRDVNSPLHF. CDR3 DNA: TGTGCCAGCATTGGCGGCCGGGATGTTAATTCACCCCTCCACTTT.

The chain links TRBV27 to TRBJ1-5; 8 positions match TRBD1. Germline V gene data show CDR1 as MNHEY and CDR2 as SMNVEV (reference sequence). After removal of 6 bases from V and 3 bases from J, the junction contained 7 bases not matched to a gene. This CDR3 has 15 amino acids. The CDR3 region is CASRSGQEYNQPQHF. In nucleotides, the CDR3 is TGTGCCAGCAGGTCGGGACAGGAGTACAATCAGCCCCAGCATTTT.

Comment on this clone: The same CDR3 arises from other DNA sequences in this sample as well. In DNA form, the CDR3 reads TGTGCCAGCAGTTTGGCGGGGGGCGAGCAGTACTTC. This sequence encodes CASSLAGGEQYF. The gene calls are TRBV28 and TRBJ2-7; 8 nucleotides agree with TRBD2. CDR1 is MDHEN and CDR2 is SYDVKM in the germline V gene. The CDR3 spans 12 residues. With V trimmed by 3 bases and J by 6 bases, 1 base remained unmatched.

The chain combines TRBV19 with TRBJ1-2, with 7 positions matching TRBD1. Germline V CDR1 and CDR2: LNHDA, SQIVND (reference sequence). CDR3 size: 12 residues. Trimming took 4 bases from V and 8 from J; bases not matched to a gene: 4. The CDR3 nucleotides read TGTGCCAGTAGTACATACAGGGGAGGCTACACCTTC. It is translated as CASSTYRGGYTF.

The J gene is TRBJ2-5, the V gene TRBV7-9, with 8 bases aligning to TRBD1. Looked up from germline, CDR1 is SEHNR and CDR2 is FQNEAQ (reference sequence). Trimming cost V 5 bases and J 5 bases; bases outside gene matches: 7. There are 14 residues in the CDR3. The CDR3 DNA follows: TGTGCCAGCAGCCAGGACAGGGTGTGGGAGACCCAGTACTTC. Its translation is CASSQDRVWETQYF.

This chain joins TRBV13 and TRBJ2-5, with D unresolved. TRBJ2-7 explains the end of the DNA better; the J call may be wrong. Germline CDR1 is PRHDT and CDR2 is FYEKMQ (reference sequence). The length of the CDR3 is 15 residues. The CDR3 nucleotides read TGTGCCAGCAGCTTATCACCGCGTAATTCCTACGAGCAGTACTTC. This codes for CASSLSPRNSYEQYF.

The rearrangement joins TRBV29-1 to TRBJ2-3; D remains unclear. The V end was cut by 1 base, the J end by 6 bases, with 5 bases between. The CDR3 runs 11 residues. The germline gives CDR1 SQVTM, CDR2 ANQGSEA. The CDR3 nucleotides read TGCAGCGTTGAAGGTGGTGATACGCAGTATTTT. Residues: CSVEGGDTQYF.

This chain connects TRBV7-9 to TRBJ2-1, with a tentative D call TRBD2 (6 bases). The CDR3 covers 16 residues. Trimming shortened V by 3 bases and J by 3 bases, and 15 bases separated the two germline ends. Germline V lookup: CDR1 SEHNR, CDR2 FQNEAQ (reference sequence). Here the CDR3 reads CASSFIPGANYNEQFF. The CDR3 DNA reads as TGTGCCAGCAGCTTTATTCCGGGAGCCAACTACAATGAGCAGTTCTTC.

The V call is TRBV19, the J call TRBJ1-1, with D perhaps matching TRBD1 (5 bases). V was shortened by 6 bases and J by 4 bases, with 9 bases between the two germline ends. This CDR3 is built from 12 residues. Germline CDR1 is LNHDA and CDR2 is SQIVND (reference sequence). The CDR3 DNA reads TGTGCCAGTAGGCTGGGGGGCACTGAAGCTTTCTTT. This gives the protein CASRLGGTEAFF.

V is TRBV27 and J is TRBJ2-1, with 9 bases matching TRBD2. Germline assignment: CDR1 MNHEY and CDR2 SMNVEV (reference sequence). This CDR3 is 15 amino acids long. The V gene end was trimmed by 2 bases and the J gene end by 8 bases; junction bases not matched to a gene: 7. The CDR3 here is CASSLGGGAVYEQFF. CDR3 nucleotide sequence: TGTGCCAGCAGTTTAGGCGGGGGGGCCGTATATGAGCAGTTCTTC.

The sample holds one count of this clone. The V and J genes are TRBV9 and TRBJ2-1, with 9 bases lining up with TRBD2. The CDR3 is made up of 15 amino acids. With V trimmed by 4 bases and J by 5 bases, 7 bases remained unmatched. Germline lookup yields CDR1 SGDLS and CDR2 YYNGEE. CDR3 nucleotide sequence: TGTGCCAGCAGCAAAGCGGGGGGCACCAACAATGAGCAGTTCTTC. Translated: CASSKAGGTNNEQFF.

CDR3: CASVVAGEKYNEQFF. In DNA, the CDR3 is TGTGCCAGTGTGGTGGCGGGGGAAAAGTACAATGAGCAGTTCTTC. The rearrangement joins TRBV7-2 to TRBJ2-1, with 7 bases matching TRBD2. This CDR3 comprises 15 residues. V lost 9 bases and J lost 4; bases outside the gene matches: 12. Germline V gene sequence: CDR1 SGHTA, CDR2 FQGNSA.

This clone was observed a handful of times. This rearrangement joins TRBV7-2 to TRBJ2-7; D is possibly TRBD1 or TRBD2 (5 bases each). Germline V CDR1 and CDR2: SGHTA, FQGNSA. This CDR3 is 12 amino acids long. Trimming left V 5 bases short and J 3 bases short, with 8 bases between. CDR3 in amino acids: CASSRDGYEQYF. CDR3 sequence (DNA): TGTGCCAGCAGCAGGGACGGCTACGAGCAGTACTTC. Full variable domain (outside the CDR3, taken from reference TRBV7-2 and TRBJ2-7): GAGVSQSPSNKVTEKGKDVELRCDPISGHTALYWYRQSLGQGLEFLIYFQGNSAPDKSGLPSDRFSAERTGGSVSTLTIQRTQQEDSAVYLCASSRDGYEQYFGPGTRLTVT.

This clone was seen only once. V and J are TRBV19 and TRBJ2-1, with D uncertain. Between the trimmed V and J ends, which lost 3 bases and 8 bases, there was a span of 17 bases. CDR1 and CDR2 from the germline V gene are LNHDA and SQIVND (reference sequence). The CDR3 is made up of 15 amino acids. CDR3 residues: CASSIFIGPAYEQFF. The CDR3 DNA reads as TGTGCCAGTAGTATCTTTATTGGACCCGCTTATGAGCAGTTCTTC.

The table lists this clone with a count of one. The chain uses TRBV6-6 and TRBJ2-7; D uncertain. The CDR3 totals 13 residues. The germline V and J ends were trimmed by 4 bases and 0 bases, with 7 bases remaining between them. Germline V gene lookup returns CDR1 MNHNY and CDR2 SVGAGI (reference sequence). This CDR3 reads CASSSPSSYEQYF. The CDR3 nucleotides read TGTGCCAGCAGTTCTCCCTCCTCCTACGAGCAGTACTTC.

J is TRBJ2-7 and V is TRBV7-9; the D is unclear. CDR3 length: 11 amino acids. V was pared by 1 base and J by 6 bases, with 4 bases between. Germline values: CDR1 SEHNR, CDR2 FQNEAQ (reference sequence). The CDR3, as DNA: TGTGCCAGCAGCTTAGGGGCCGAGCAGTACTTC. It translates to CASSLGAEQYF.

The gene calls are TRBV4-3 and TRBJ2-1, with 13 bases lining up with TRBD2. CDR1 is LGHNA and CDR2 is YSLEER in the germline V gene. After removal of 0 bases from V and 9 bases from J, the junction contained 5 bases not matched to a gene. This CDR3 spans 16 amino acids. The CDR3 sequence is CASSQDMTSGRIEQFF. CDR3 bases: TGCGCCAGCAGCCAAGATATGACTAGCGGGAGGATTGAGCAGTTCTTC.

This chain uses TRBV5-1 with TRBJ1-2; no firm D call. Germline CDR1 reads SGHRS; CDR2 reads YFSETQ. V was trimmed by 0 bases and J by 0 bases, leaving 9 bases between them. The CDR3 has 15 amino acids. The CDR3 nucleotides read TGCGCCAGCAGCTTGGAGTGGACTGCTAACTATGGCTACACCTTC. The encoded protein is CASSLEWTANYGYTF.

CDR3 in DNA: TGTGCCAGCACTCGCGCCCGGGGGATTGGTACTGAAGCTTTCTTT. Its translation is CASTRARGIGTEAFF. This chain links TRBV2 with TRBJ1-1, with TRBD1 as a possible D gene (5 bases). Trimming shortened V by 7 bases and J by 5 bases, and 20 bases separated the two germline ends. In germline, CDR1 is SNHLY, CDR2 FYNNEI. The CDR3 spans 15 residues. The whole variable domain, remainder taken from reference TRBV2 and TRBJ1-1, is EPEVTQTPSHQVTQMGQEVILRCVPISNHLYFYWYRQILGQKVEFLVSFYNNEISEKSEIFDDQFSVERPDGSNFTLKIRSTKLEDSAMYFCASTRARGIGTEAFFGQGTRLTVV.

The rearrangement links TRBV19 to TRBJ1-1; possibly TRBD1 for D (6 bases). Germline V lookup: CDR1 LNHDA, CDR2 SQIVND (reference sequence). Trimming cost V 6 bases and J 1 base, with 12 bases left between them. The CDR3 runs to 14 residues. The CDR3 coding sequence is TGTGCCAGTAGCCCAGGGGCCAGGAACACTGAAGCTTTCTTT. This sequence encodes CASSPGARNTEAFF.